The text below deals with one T cell receptor beta chain. The antigen remains unidentified. The data belong to a study of cytomegalovirus exposure and HLA in healthy donors. Study context: Most donors, 81% of some 400 genotyped, fell in the Caucasian-associated ancestry cluster.

The PCR ran on 60 Vbeta and 13 Jbeta primers. Some clones are missing from TCRdb's copy, which holds only in-frame ones; the method was immunoSEQ multiplex PCR. This repertoire includes about 75,000 clones. General study findings and limits: Generally TCR sequences proved uncommon, though certain public TCRs appeared in numerous donors.

Germline V gene data show CDR1 as MNHEY and CDR2 as SVGAGI. This CDR3 comprises 14 residues. Trimming at V came to 4 bases and at J to 2 bases, leaving 4 bases not matched to a gene. The source of this sequence is a man aged 18 to 29 in good health and CMV-seropositive. The chain employs TRBV6-5 and TRBJ1-2, with TRBD1 matching 7 bases. The material sequenced was PBMCs. The CDR3 is CASSWGQRNYGYTF. The DNA for the CDR3 is TGTGCCAGCAGTTGGGGACAGCGAAACTATGGCTACACCTTC.